This is a list of T cell receptor beta chains from one sample in a study of cytotoxic CD8 clonotypes in ibrutinib-treated CLL. Repertoires were generated with immunoSEQ multiplex PCR, while TCRdb's copy carries only in-frame clones and drops some. Of about 270,000 clones listed, roughly four fifths were seen once; the top ten hold about 5%. Sequenced here: PBMCs, sampled at disease progression, from a patient treated with ibrutinib. Receptors were obtained from a human donor with chronic lymphocytic leukemia. The CDR3 runs from the conserved cysteine through the conserved F or W. D genes are given only for firm matches. Size values are once, few and many counts, or a class for expanded clones, and some rows have none.

CDR3 length: 15
D gene: -
J gene: TRBJ2-7
clone size: -
V gene: TRBV4-1
CDR3 protein: CASSQVAGSPYEQYF
CDR3 DNA: TGCGCCAGCAGCCAAGTCGCGGGAAGTCCCTACGAGCAGTACTTC

CDR3 length: 14
D gene: -
J gene: TRBJ1-2
clone size: -
V gene: TRBV5-4
CDR3 protein: CASSLDGTGWGYTF
CDR3 DNA: TGTGCCAGCAGCTTGGATGGGACGGGCTGGGGCTACACCTTC

CDR3 length: 18
D gene: TRBD2
J gene: TRBJ2-3
clone size: few
V gene: TRBV5-1
CDR3 protein: CASSLKTSGSSSTDTQYF
CDR3 DNA: TGCGCCAGCAGCTTAAAGACTAGCGGGTCCTCTAGCACAGATACGCAGTATTTT

CDR3 length: 14
D gene: -
J gene: TRBJ1-2
clone size: once
V gene: TRBV7-2
CDR3 protein: CASSLALGSYGYTF
CDR3 DNA: TGTGCCAGCAGCTTAGCGCTAGGGAGCTATGGCTACACCTTC

CDR3 length: 18
D gene: TRBD2
J gene: TRBJ2-1
clone size: -
V gene: TRBV9
CDR3 protein: CASSVRGTSDVVDNEQFF
CDR3 DNA: TGTGCCAGCAGCGTCCGGGGCACTAGCGACGTTGTGGACAATGAGCAGTTCTTC

CDR3 length: 15
D gene: -
J gene: TRBJ2-3
clone size: -
V gene: TRBV5-5
CDR3 protein: CASSFRLTSTDTQYF
CDR3 DNA: TGTGCCAGCAGCTTTAGGCTAACTAGCACAGATACGCAGTATTTT

CDR3 length: 18
D gene: -
J gene: TRBJ2-7
clone size: -
V gene: TRBV9
CDR3 protein: CASSVDPGVGSGAYEQYF
CDR3 DNA: TGTGCCAGCAGCGTAGATCCCGGGGTCGGTAGCGGAGCCTACGAGCAGTACTTC

CDR3 length: 15
D gene: TRBD2
J gene: TRBJ2-7
clone size: -
V gene: TRBV6-1
CDR3 protein: CASRSRLAGSYEQYF
CDR3 DNA: TGTGCCAGCAGATCGCGCCTAGCGGGCTCCTACGAGCAGTACTTC

CDR3 length: 18
D gene: -
J gene: TRBJ1-5
clone size: -
V gene: TRBV19
CDR3 protein: CASSDRLRASGPNQPQHF
CDR3 DNA: TGTGCCAGTAGTGACAGGCTTCGGGCCTCGGGGCCTAATCAGCCCCAGCATTTT

CDR3 length: 17
D gene: TRBD1
J gene: TRBJ2-3
clone size: -
V gene: TRBV18
CDR3 protein: CASSPPIGTGDTDTQYF
CDR3 DNA: TGTGCCAGCTCACCACCGATTGGGACAGGGGACACAGATACGCAGTATTTT

CDR3 length: 14
D gene: -
J gene: TRBJ2-7
clone size: few
V gene: TRBV10-2
CDR3 protein: CASSESSRSDEQYF
CDR3 DNA: TGCGCCAGCAGTGAGTCTAGCAGGTCCGACGAGCAGTACTTC

CDR3 length: 16
D gene: -
J gene: TRBJ2-6
clone size: -
V gene: TRBV4-1
CDR3 protein: CASSQDTTNPSYVLTF
CDR3 DNA: TGCGCCAGCAGCCAAGATACGACGAACCCCTCATACGTCCTGACTTTC

CDR3 length: 15
D gene: TRBD1
J gene: TRBJ2-1
clone size: -
V gene: TRBV27
CDR3 protein: CASSSPGQGAWEQFF
CDR3 DNA: TGTGCCAGCAGTTCCCCGGGACAGGGGGCATGGGAGCAGTTCTTC

CDR3 length: 11
D gene: -
J gene: TRBJ2-7
clone size: -
V gene: TRBV5-6
CDR3 protein: CASSLRGEQYF
CDR3 DNA: TGTGCCAGCAGCTTGCGAGGCGAGCAGTACTTC

CDR3 length: 19
D gene: TRBD2
J gene: TRBJ2-5
clone size: -
V gene: TRBV7-6
CDR3 protein: CASSLALQLAGAIQETQYF
CDR3 DNA: TGTGCCAGCAGCTTAGCGCTTCAACTAGCGGGGGCCATCCAAGAGACCCAGTACTTC

CDR3 length: 15
D gene: -
J gene: TRBJ1-4
clone size: once
V gene: TRBV27
CDR3 protein: CASRARWATNEKLFF
CDR3 DNA: TGTGCCAGCAGGGCCCGGTGGGCGACTAATGAAAAACTGTTTTTT

CDR3 length: 17
D gene: TRBD1
J gene: TRBJ1-2
clone size: -
V gene: TRBV9
CDR3 protein: CASGSGQGEEANYGYTF
CDR3 DNA: TGTGCCAGCGGTTCGGGACAGGGAGAGGAAGCTAACTATGGCTACACCTTC

CDR3 length: 12
D gene: -
J gene: TRBJ2-2
clone size: few
V gene: TRBV19
CDR3 protein: CASLFDTGELFF
CDR3 DNA: TGTGCCAGTTTGTTCGACACCGGGGAGCTGTTTTTT

CDR3 length: 15
D gene: TRBD2
J gene: TRBJ2-7
clone size: -
V gene: TRBV5-1
CDR3 protein: CASSLVPGLSLEQYF
CDR3 DNA: TGCGCCAGCAGCTTGGTTCCGGGACTATCCCTCGAGCAGTACTTC

CDR3 length: 13
D gene: -
J gene: TRBJ1-2
clone size: -
V gene: TRBV19
CDR3 protein: CASHLVGVSGYTF
CDR3 DNA: TGTGCCAGTCACCTCGTGGGGGTCTCTGGCTACACCTTC

CDR3 length: 11
D gene: -
J gene: TRBJ2-1
clone size: -
V gene: TRBV6-6
CDR3 protein: CASSYSLEQFF
CDR3 DNA: TGTGCCAGCAGTTACTCGCTTGAGCAGTTCTTC

CDR3 length: 13
D gene: -
J gene: TRBJ2-3
clone size: -
V gene: TRBV18
CDR3 protein: CASSPMGPDTQYF
CDR3 DNA: TGTGCCAGCTCACCTATGGGGCCGGATACGCAGTATTTT

CDR3 length: 17
D gene: -
J gene: TRBJ1-5
clone size: -
V gene: TRBV18
CDR3 protein: CASSPPHEINSNQPQHF
CDR3 DNA: TGTGCCAGCTCACCACCGCACGAGATCAATAGCAATCAGCCCCAGCATTTT

CDR3 length: 13
D gene: -
J gene: TRBJ2-7
clone size: -
V gene: TRBV21-1
CDR3 protein: CARRDSLSYEQYF
CDR3 DNA: TGTGCCAGGCGGGACAGCCTCTCCTACGAGCAGTACTTC

CDR3 length: 17
D gene: -
J gene: TRBJ1-2
clone size: -
V gene: TRBV5-6
CDR3 protein: CASSFSGMGANVYGYTF
CDR3 DNA: TGTGCCAGCAGCTTCTCCGGGATGGGCGCCAATGTCTATGGCTACACCTTC

CDR3 length: 14
D gene: -
J gene: TRBJ2-1
clone size: -
V gene: TRBV2
CDR3 protein: CASSPRGTYNEQFF
CDR3 DNA: TGTGCCAGCAGCCCCAGGGGCACCTACAATGAGCAGTTCTTC

CDR3 length: 20
D gene: -
J gene: TRBJ2-6
clone size: -
V gene: TRBV28
CDR3 protein: CASLSPRRGSVYSGANVLTF
CDR3 DNA: TGTGCCAGCCTATCACCCCGACGCGGCTCTGTGTACTCTGGGGCCAACGTCCTGACTTTC

CDR3 length: 16
D gene: -
J gene: TRBJ2-7
clone size: few
V gene: TRBV10-1
CDR3 protein: CASSESSLAVEGEQYF
CDR3 DNA: TGCGCCAGCAGTGAGTCCTCTTTGGCAGTCGAGGGCGAGCAGTACTTC

CDR3 length: 14
D gene: -
J gene: TRBJ2-3
clone size: -
V gene: TRBV7-9
CDR3 protein: CASSLEVGTDTQYF
CDR3 DNA: TGTGCCAGCAGCTTAGAGGTTGGCACAGATACGCAGTATTTT

CDR3 length: 14
D gene: -
J gene: TRBJ1-1
clone size: few
V gene: TRBV6-1
CDR3 protein: CASSAGQMNTEAFF
CDR3 DNA: TGTGCCAGCAGTGCCGGACAGATGAACACTGAAGCTTTCTTT

CDR3 length: 12
D gene: -
J gene: TRBJ2-7
clone size: once
V gene: TRBV29-1
CDR3 protein: CSVTGPTYEQYF
CDR3 DNA: TGCAGCGTTACAGGTCCTACCTACGAGCAGTACTTC

CDR3 length: 15
D gene: TRBD2
J gene: TRBJ2-5
clone size: once
V gene: TRBV6-1
CDR3 protein: CASSEGLAYQETQYF
CDR3 DNA: TGTGCCAGCAGTGAAGGACTAGCTTACCAAGAGACCCAGTACTTC

CDR3 length: 14
D gene: -
J gene: TRBJ2-1
clone size: -
V gene: TRBV29-1
CDR3 protein: CSVDGATPGNEQFF
CDR3 DNA: TGCAGCGTCGATGGGGCGACTCCGGGGAATGAGCAGTTCTTC

CDR3 length: 16
D gene: TRBD2
J gene: TRBJ2-7
clone size: once
V gene: TRBV7-2
CDR3 protein: CASSLARGTRADEQYF
CDR3 DNA: TGTGCCAGCAGCTTGGCCCGGGGGACTAGGGCCGACGAGCAGTACTTC

CDR3 length: 16
D gene: -
J gene: TRBJ2-7
clone size: -
V gene: TRBV7-6
CDR3 protein: CASSPSQPTFLVEQYF
CDR3 DNA: TGTGCCAGCAGCCCCAGCCAGCCGACCTTTTTAGTCGAGCAGTACTTC

CDR3 length: 15
D gene: -
J gene: TRBJ2-3
clone size: -
V gene: TRBV5-6
CDR3 protein: CASSLLRGRTDTQYF
CDR3 DNA: TGTGCCAGCAGCTTGTTAAGGGGTCGGACAGATACGCAGTATTTT

CDR3 length: 16
D gene: TRBD2
J gene: TRBJ2-3
clone size: -
V gene: TRBV19
CDR3 protein: CASSELAGWGTDTQYF
CDR3 DNA: TGTGCCAGTAGTGAACTAGCGGGATGGGGCACAGATACGCAGTATTTT

CDR3 length: 14
D gene: -
J gene: TRBJ1-1
clone size: few
V gene: TRBV19
CDR3 protein: CASSIRERHSEAFF
CDR3 DNA: TGTGCCAGTAGTATACGGGAAAGGCACAGTGAAGCTTTCTTT

CDR3 length: 13
D gene: TRBD1
J gene: TRBJ2-7
clone size: -
V gene: TRBV7-9
CDR3 protein: CASSATTGERQYF
CDR3 DNA: TGTGCCAGCAGCGCCACGACAGGGGAGCGGCAGTACTTC

CDR3 length: 15
D gene: TRBD1
J gene: TRBJ2-2
clone size: once
V gene: TRBV6-5
CDR3 protein: CASSSRQGGTGELFF
CDR3 DNA: TGTGCCAGCAGTTCACGACAGGGGGGCACCGGGGAGCTGTTTTTT

CDR3 length: 12
D gene: -
J gene: TRBJ2-1
clone size: -
V gene: TRBV6-5
CDR3 protein: CASRPGPNEQFF
CDR3 DNA: TGTGCCAGCAGACCGGGGCCAAATGAGCAGTTCTTC

CDR3 length: 13
D gene: -
J gene: TRBJ2-2
clone size: -
V gene: TRBV12-5
CDR3 protein: CASGQGNTGELFF
CDR3 DNA: TGTGCTAGTGGACAGGGGAACACCGGGGAGCTGTTTTTT

CDR3 length: 15
D gene: -
J gene: TRBJ2-1
clone size: -
V gene: TRBV4-1
CDR3 protein: CASSQPTGGPSEQFF
CDR3 DNA: TGCGCCAGCAGCCAGCCCACCGGGGGCCCCTCGGAGCAGTTCTTC

CDR3 length: 16
D gene: TRBD2
J gene: TRBJ2-2
clone size: once
V gene: TRBV14
CDR3 protein: CASSQVGGANTGELFF
CDR3 DNA: TGTGCCAGCAGCCAAGTGGGAGGGGCGAACACCGGGGAGCTGTTTTTT

CDR3 length: 14
D gene: TRBD1
J gene: TRBJ2-7
clone size: -
V gene: TRBV11-3
CDR3 protein: CASSPGGVRYEQYF
CDR3 DNA: TGCGCCAGCAGCCCAGGGGGAGTTCGCTACGAGCAGTACTTC

CDR3 length: 13
D gene: -
J gene: TRBJ1-6
clone size: -
V gene: TRBV5-5
CDR3 protein: CASSPTGNSPLHF
CDR3 DNA: TGTGCCAGCAGTCCGACGGGTAATTCACCCCTCCACTTT

CDR3 length: 15
D gene: -
J gene: TRBJ2-3
clone size: -
V gene: TRBV6-6
CDR3 protein: CASSSSGTSTDTQYF
CDR3 DNA: TGTGCCAGCAGTTCCTCCGGGACTAGCACAGATACGCAGTATTTT

CDR3 length: 13
D gene: -
J gene: TRBJ2-7
clone size: -
V gene: TRBV29-1
CDR3 protein: CSVGGGPSYEQYF
CDR3 DNA: TGCAGCGTTGGGGGGGGCCCCTCCTACGAGCAGTACTTC

CDR3 length: 15
D gene: -
J gene: TRBJ1-2
clone size: -
V gene: TRBV18
CDR3 protein: CASSTNLSQAYGYTF
CDR3 DNA: TGTGCCAGCTCCACCAACCTGTCACAGGCCTATGGCTACACCTTC

CDR3 length: 16
D gene: TRBD2
J gene: TRBJ2-5
clone size: -
V gene: TRBV4-3
CDR3 protein: CASSQGRLAGTETQYF
CDR3 DNA: TGCGCCAGCAGCCAAGGCCGACTAGCGGGCACGGAGACCCAGTACTTC

CDR3 length: 13
D gene: -
J gene: TRBJ2-7
clone size: -
V gene: TRBV5-1
CDR3 protein: CASSLTASYEQYF
CDR3 DNA: TGCGCCAGCAGCTTGACCGCTTCCTACGAGCAGTACTTC

CDR3 length: 13
D gene: -
J gene: TRBJ2-7
clone size: -
V gene: TRBV10-1
CDR3 protein: CASQMDSFAEQYF
CDR3 DNA: TGCGCCAGCCAAATGGACAGTTTCGCCGAGCAGTACTTC